This T cell receptor (beta chain) stems from a study of cytomegalovirus exposure and HLA in healthy donors (dated by TCRdb to between 2016 and 2019). About the study as a whole: An earlier analysis of 550 to 700 of the donors reported 276 Gb of sequence data and 100 million to 130 million unique TCR beta sequences from 150 million to 200 million T cells. A later genetic analysis used genome-wide SNP genotypes for 398 of the 666 donors, treating that subset as a discovery cohort. A later analysis re-analyzed previously published TCR beta repertoires from roughly 690 donors and added high-resolution HLA genotyping to study TCR occurrence patterns. Donor age, sex, ethnicity and CMV serostatus were collected together with the repertoire data. The study combined high-throughput TCR immunosequencing, statistical association of individual TCRs with disease status, and machine learning to predict cytomegalovirus infection status. Besides the first cohort of about 730 subjects, a separate validation cohort made up of over a hundred different subjects was used. Of the 300 to 450 genotyped donors, over 80% were placed in the genetic ancestry cluster associated with self-reported Caucasian donors. Among 398 genotyped donors of the cohort, an average of approximately 240,000 unique TCR beta nucleotide sequences were sequenced per donor, about a sixth of them non-productive. A few DR-DQ haplotypes were handled as single units for association and clustering because linkage in the cohort was strong. An earlier analysis of around 580 of the donors used high-throughput TCR beta sequencing to judge whether each TCR beta V gene segment behaved as functional or pseudogenic. An early release covering roughly 640 HLA-typed donors comprised about 320 gigabases of sequencing data and 85 million to 100 million unique TCR sequences. The number of typed donors differed by locus: about 620-630 for A, B, C, DRB1 and DQB1; some 500 for DQA1; 606 for DPA1; and 400 to 480 for DPB1. The study was designed to test whether signatures of past pathogen exposure could be identified by cataloging public T cell receptors. All discovery cohort repertoires had been generated on a single sequencing platform. The later analysis used no new phenotypic data to find candidate immune exposures, relying instead on TCR beta sequences and their occurrence across donors. Class I and class II HLA loci were covered by the typing at four-digit resolution. The T cell repertoires of around 730 subjects were profiled by immunosequencing and related to cytomegalovirus serostatus. The investigation overall reported the following: Because HLA typing was unavailable for some donors at each locus, only the typed subset was used in association tests. V-gene and J-gene trimming of TCR beta chains was associated with a missense DCLRE1C variant in a later genetic analysis, and the association was replicated in an independent cohort. In a later analysis, several top co-occurrence clusters were reported to appear linked to parvovirus B19, influenza, CMV and Epstein-Barr virus. A later genetic analysis reported fewer N-insertions in productive TCRs among donors in an Asian-associated ancestry cluster than the roughly 620-donor mean. Across donors, most TCR sequences were observed very rarely, whereas some public TCRs were present in many individuals. Specific HLA alleles were associated with 16,951 TCR beta sequences at a false discovery rate of 0.05 in a later analysis. Linkage disequilibrium might explain the correlated functional status among segregating V segments, but an unknown experimental factor could not be ruled out. The 87-base-pair reads could not distinguish some IMGT-functional V segments, including TRBV6-2 and TRBV6-3, so those segments were excluded. Roughly uniform sequencing depth across donors was assumed in presence/absence analyses, although this assumption may not hold. According to the authors, the approach could potentially be generalized to other disease states and immunological phenotypes. CMV serostatus was the only immune exposure information available for the cohort. When HLA alleles, especially DR and DQ, strongly co-occurred, TCR associations were difficult to assign to individual alleles. A further reported finding was that TCR beta sequences accurately predicted the HLA-A and HLA-B alleles for most subjects in the first cohort. In vitro tests confirmed that a few of the cytomegalovirus-associated TCR beta chains recognize cytomegalovirus antigens. In the study, about 150 TCR beta chains were listed as associated with cytomegalovirus. Seventeen rarely observed V segments, including chromosome 9 orphons, were excluded from the earlier analysis of some 590 of the donors because counts were too low. In a later analysis, the rate of TCR association differed among HLA loci, with DRB1 alleles having the most associated TCRs and HLA-C alleles having the fewest. Most CMV-associated TCR beta chains appeared to be HLA-restricted in a later analysis, and the HLA associations seemed to be driven largely by CMV exposure. A later analysis found that HLA-associated TCR beta chains were more clonally expanded and had lower generation probabilities than equally common non-associated chains. Broadly in line with IMGT annotations, most TCR beta V segments showed up in productive rearrangements about 87% or about 30% of the time in an earlier analysis of several hundred of the donors. The classifier was reported to diagnose cytomegalovirus status with high specificity and sensitivity in both the original and validation cohorts. Only TCR beta chains were sequenced in this cohort, and the absence of alpha or paired-chain data limited detectable features. A cluster of highly shared sequence variants was judged likely to be a technical artifact of the sequencing pipeline.

The cohort consisted of hundreds of healthy bone marrow donors. At the time of sampling, all cohort members were nominally healthy, though unrecorded immune exposures were likely present. The donor tested CMV seropositive, placing the donor among the 289 seropositive members of the cohort. Every donor gave a peripheral blood sample, and the peripheral blood mononuclear cells from that sample were used for TCR beta sequencing. Genomic DNA extraction from the blood cell samples was performed with the Qiagen DNeasy Blood Extraction Kit. On this clone: Its antigen is still unknown. No quality values exist for individual bases; no much larger clone is one base distant.

Including cysteine and phenylalanine, the CDR3 has 13 amino acids. Only the CDR3 DNA stays, 39 bases, in frame from base 1. V is shortened by 4 bases, J by 2 bases, and the region joining them spans 10 bases. The germline V gene sets CDR1 to SQVTM and CDR2 to ANQGSEA. Libraries came from the immunoSEQ multiplex PCR assay. A mixture of 60 forward primers for TCR Vbeta segments and 13 reverse primers for TCR Jbeta segments was used in the multiplex PCR. Amplification of the CDR3 region of rearranged TCR beta genes was performed with a multiplex PCR assay on genomic DNA. On the Illumina HiSeq System, the amplified TCR beta libraries were sequenced as 87-base-pair reads. In the original analysis: A later analysis counted approximately 84 million unique TCR beta chains across the 666 repertoires, and about 10 million of these chains were shared by at least two donors. Raw reads were error-corrected and collapsed into unique sequences by a nearest-neighbor algorithm in which closely related sequences were merged to remove PCR and sequencing errors. V, D and J gene segments were assigned by aligning CDR3 sequences to IMGT reference sequences. For a sequence to be retained, a match of at least six nucleotides to both a V gene segment and a J gene segment was required. A rearrangement counted as productive if the CDR3 had no stop codons and remained in frame with V and J, and every other rearrangement counted as non-productive. Following IMGT convention, CDR3 was defined as the stretch from the second conserved V-encoded cysteine to the conserved J-encoded phenylalanine. Sequences without an unambiguous match to a single V gene segment were excluded from the earlier analysis of 450 to 650 of the donors. An earlier analysis of 500 to 600 of the donors classified V segments as functional when productive rearrangements were above 56.7% and as segregating when the standard deviation between donors was above 5%. A statistical classification framework was developed to diagnose cytomegalovirus status using the catalog of TCR beta chain sequences. A later analysis assigned V and J genes by comparing TCR nucleotide sequences with IMGT/GENE-DB human TR gene sequences. A later analysis assigned CDR3 sequences and most-parsimonious VDJ recombination scenarios with the TCRdist pipeline. In a later analysis, each TCR beta chain was defined by its CDR3 amino acid sequence together with its V-gene family, and reads without a unique V-gene family were excluded. To address suspected cross-contamination and a sequencing artifact, a later analysis removed 592 highly shared, low-generation-probability nucleotide sequences. For each public chain, a later analysis derived a clonal expansion index from normalized ranks of inferred template counts within each repertoire. Generation probabilities in a later analysis came from a VDJ recombination model fitted to out-of-frame rearrangements, and those results were checked against IGoR. In a later analysis, TCR-TCR, TCR-HLA and TCR-CMV co-occurrence was scored with hypergeometric tests, and a repertoire-size bias correction was applied to TCR pairs. To estimate false discovery rates, a later analysis permuted the HLA or CMV assignments 20 times. A later analysis grouped co-occurring TCRs with DBSCAN, adding TCRdist sequence similarity when clustering within HLA-allele-positive subsets. Repertoires with fewer than 30,000 or more than 120,000 public chains were left out of co-occurrence clustering, as were roughly five repertoires with anomalous nucleotide sharing. TCRdb re-hosts the immuneACCESS table, in-frame sequences only. Its copies lack some clones; in the studies checked, an unresolved V gene accounts for under half of them, and the cause for the rest is not known. That table supplies the V and J calls and clone size; D and trimming were determined from the DNA. Within this sample are roughly 120,000 clones, with nearly 80% of them counted one time only. The leading ten clones occupy around 3% of the sample.

The sample consisted of PBMCs. The sequence was collected from a woman in her twenties or thirties in good health and CMV-seropositive. The chain links TRBV29-1 with TRBJ2-3; the D gene is perhaps TRBD1, on 5 matching bases. The CDR3 reads as follows: CSVGLRVTDTQYF. The DNA sequence follows: TGCAGCGTTGGCCTCAGGGTCACAGATACGCAGTATTTT.